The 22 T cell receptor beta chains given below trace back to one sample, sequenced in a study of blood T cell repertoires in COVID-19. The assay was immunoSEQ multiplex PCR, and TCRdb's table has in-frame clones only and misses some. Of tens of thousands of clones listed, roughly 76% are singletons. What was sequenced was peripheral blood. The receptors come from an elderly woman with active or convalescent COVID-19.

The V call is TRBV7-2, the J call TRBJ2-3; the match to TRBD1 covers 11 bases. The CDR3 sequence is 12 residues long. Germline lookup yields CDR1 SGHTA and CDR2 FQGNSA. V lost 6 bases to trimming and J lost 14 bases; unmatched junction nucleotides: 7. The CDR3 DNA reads TGTGCCAGCAGTACCGGACAGGGGGCGCCGTATTTT. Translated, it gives CASSTGQGAPYF.

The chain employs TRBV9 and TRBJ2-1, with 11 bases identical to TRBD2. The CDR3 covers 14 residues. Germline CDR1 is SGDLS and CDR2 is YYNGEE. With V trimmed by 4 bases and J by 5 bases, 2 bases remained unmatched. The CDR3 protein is CASSLGLADNEQFF. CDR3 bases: TGTGCCAGCAGCCTGGGACTAGCGGACAATGAGCAGTTCTTC.

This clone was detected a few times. CDR3 amino acids: CASSPAQGGGRLNEQFF. The DNA for the CDR3 is TGTGCCAGCAGCCCGGCCCAGGGCGGCGGGAGGTTGAATGAGCAGTTCTTC. The chain uses TRBV7-9 and TRBJ2-1; 8 bases agree with TRBD2. This CDR3 is 17 amino acids long. V dropped 5 bases and J dropped 7; count of bases not matched to a gene: 16. Germline CDR1 SEHNR, CDR2 FQNEAQ (reference sequence).

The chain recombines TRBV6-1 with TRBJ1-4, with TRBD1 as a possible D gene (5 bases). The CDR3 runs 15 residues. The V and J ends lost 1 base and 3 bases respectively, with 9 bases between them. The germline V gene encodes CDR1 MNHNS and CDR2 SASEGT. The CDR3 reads CASSEGRAANEKLFF. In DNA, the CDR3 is TGTGCCAGCAGTGAAGGCAGGGCGGCTAATGAAAAACTGTTTTTT.

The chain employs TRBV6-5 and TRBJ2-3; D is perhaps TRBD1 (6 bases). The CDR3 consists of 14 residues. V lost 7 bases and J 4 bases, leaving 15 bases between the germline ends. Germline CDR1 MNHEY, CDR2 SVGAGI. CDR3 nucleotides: TGTGCCAGCAACCAGGGGCAGGGGTCAGATACGCAGTATTTT. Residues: CASNQGQGSDTQYF.

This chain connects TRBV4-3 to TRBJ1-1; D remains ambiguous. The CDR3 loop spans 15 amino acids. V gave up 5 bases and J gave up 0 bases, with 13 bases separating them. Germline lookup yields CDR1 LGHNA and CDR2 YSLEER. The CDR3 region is CASSFSAGLNTEAFF. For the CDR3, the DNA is TGCGCCAGCAGCTTTTCGGCGGGTTTGAACACTGAAGCTTTCTTT.

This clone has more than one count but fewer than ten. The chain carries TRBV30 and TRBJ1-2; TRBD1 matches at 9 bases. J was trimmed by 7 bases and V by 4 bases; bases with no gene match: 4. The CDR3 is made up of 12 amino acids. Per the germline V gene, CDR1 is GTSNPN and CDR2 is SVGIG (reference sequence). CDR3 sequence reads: CAWTGQGIGYTF. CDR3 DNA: TGTGCCTGGACCGGACAGGGGATTGGCTACACCTTC.

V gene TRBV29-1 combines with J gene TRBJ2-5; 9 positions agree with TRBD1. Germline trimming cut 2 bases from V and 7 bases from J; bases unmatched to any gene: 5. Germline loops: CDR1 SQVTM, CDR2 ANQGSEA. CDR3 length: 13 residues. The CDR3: CSVEWQGQGTQYF. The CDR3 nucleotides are TGCAGCGTTGAATGGCAGGGACAGGGGACCCAGTACTTC.

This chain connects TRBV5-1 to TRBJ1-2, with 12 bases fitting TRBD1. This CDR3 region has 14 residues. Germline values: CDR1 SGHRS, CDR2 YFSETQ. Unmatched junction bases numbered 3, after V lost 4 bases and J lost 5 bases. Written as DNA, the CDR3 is TGCGCCAGCAGCCAGGGACAGGGGGCTTATGGCTACACCTTC. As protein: CASSQGQGAYGYTF.

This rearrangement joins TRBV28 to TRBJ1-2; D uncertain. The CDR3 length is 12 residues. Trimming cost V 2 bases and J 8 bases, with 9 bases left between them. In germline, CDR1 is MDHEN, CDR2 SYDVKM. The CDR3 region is CASSLEARGYTF. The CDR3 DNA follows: TGTGCCAGCAGTTTAGAGGCTCGAGGCTACACCTTC.

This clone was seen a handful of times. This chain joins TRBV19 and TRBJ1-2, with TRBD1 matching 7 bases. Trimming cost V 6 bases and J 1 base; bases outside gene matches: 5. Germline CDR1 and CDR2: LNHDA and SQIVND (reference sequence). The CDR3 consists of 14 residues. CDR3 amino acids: CASSRGQSNYGYTF. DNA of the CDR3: TGTGCCAGTAGCAGGGGACAGAGTAACTATGGCTACACCTTC.

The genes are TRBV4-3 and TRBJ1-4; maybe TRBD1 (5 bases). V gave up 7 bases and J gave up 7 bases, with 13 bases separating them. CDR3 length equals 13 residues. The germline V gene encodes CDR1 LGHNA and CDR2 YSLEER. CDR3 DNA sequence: TGCGCCAGCATTAGCCGGGGGGTTGAAAAACTGTTTTTT. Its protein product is CASISRGVEKLFF.

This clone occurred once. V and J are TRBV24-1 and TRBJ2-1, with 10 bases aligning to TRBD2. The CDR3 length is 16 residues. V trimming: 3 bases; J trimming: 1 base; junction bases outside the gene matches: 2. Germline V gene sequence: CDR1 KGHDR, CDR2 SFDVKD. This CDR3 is CATSDTSGISYNEQFF. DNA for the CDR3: TGTGCCACCAGTGATACTAGCGGGATATCCTACAATGAGCAGTTCTTC.

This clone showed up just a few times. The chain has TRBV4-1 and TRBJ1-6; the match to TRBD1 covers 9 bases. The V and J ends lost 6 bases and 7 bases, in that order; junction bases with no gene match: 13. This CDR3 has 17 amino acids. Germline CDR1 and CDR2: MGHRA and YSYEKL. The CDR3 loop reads CASRPAPRDRGNSPLHF. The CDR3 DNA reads TGCGCCAGCAGACCCGCGCCCCGCGACAGGGGGAATTCACCCCTCCACTTT.

The CDR3 reads CATSDLRDRGGYGYTF. CDR3 nucleotide sequence: TGTGCCACCAGTGATTTGAGGGACAGGGGTGGGTATGGCTACACCTTC. V usage is TRBV24-1 and J usage is TRBJ1-2; 10 nucleotides line up with TRBD1. CDR1 and CDR2 (germline): KGHDR, SFDVKD. V trimming: 0 bases; J trimming: 5 bases; junction bases outside the gene matches: 5. This CDR3 spans 16 amino acids.

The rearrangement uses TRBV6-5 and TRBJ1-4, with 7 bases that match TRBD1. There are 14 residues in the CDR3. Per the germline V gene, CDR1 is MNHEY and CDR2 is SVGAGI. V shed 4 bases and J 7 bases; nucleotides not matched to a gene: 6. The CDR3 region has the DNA TGTGCCAGCAGTTCGGGACAGTTCATTGAAAAACTGTTTTTT. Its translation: CASSSGQFIEKLFF.

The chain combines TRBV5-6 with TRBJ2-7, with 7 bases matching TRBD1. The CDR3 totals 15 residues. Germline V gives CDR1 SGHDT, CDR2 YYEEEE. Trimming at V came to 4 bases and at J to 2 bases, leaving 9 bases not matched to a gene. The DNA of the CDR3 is TGTGCCAGCAGCAAGACGGGACAGAGGCCCTACGAGCAGTACTTC. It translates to CASSKTGQRPYEQYF.

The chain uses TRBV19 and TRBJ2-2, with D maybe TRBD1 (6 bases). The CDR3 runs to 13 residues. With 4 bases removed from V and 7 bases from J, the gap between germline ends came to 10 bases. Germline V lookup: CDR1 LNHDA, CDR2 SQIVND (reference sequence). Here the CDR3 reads CASSTAGVGELFF. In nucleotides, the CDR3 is TGTGCCAGTAGTACTGCAGGGGTCGGGGAGCTGTTTTTT.

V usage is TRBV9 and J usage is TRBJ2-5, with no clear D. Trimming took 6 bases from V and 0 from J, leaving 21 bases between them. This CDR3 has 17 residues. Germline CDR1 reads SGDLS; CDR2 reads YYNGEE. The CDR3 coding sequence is TGTGCCAGCACTGTTCCGCGGAGTGAGAAACACCAAGAGACCCAGTACTTC. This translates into CASTVPRSEKHQETQYF.

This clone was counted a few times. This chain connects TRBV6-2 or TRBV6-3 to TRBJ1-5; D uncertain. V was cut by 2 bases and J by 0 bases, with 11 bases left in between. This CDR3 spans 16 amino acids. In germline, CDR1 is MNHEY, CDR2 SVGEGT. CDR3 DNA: TGTGCCAGCAGTTACAGCGGCCTTAGTAGCAATCAGCCCCAGCATTTT. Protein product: CASSYSGLSSNQPQHF.

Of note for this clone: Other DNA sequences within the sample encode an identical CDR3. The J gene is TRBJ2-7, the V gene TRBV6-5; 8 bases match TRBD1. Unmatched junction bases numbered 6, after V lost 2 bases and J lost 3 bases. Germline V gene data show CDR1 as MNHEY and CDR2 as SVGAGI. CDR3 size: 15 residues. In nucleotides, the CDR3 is TGTGCCAGCAGTTACGCCGGGACAGGAATCTACGAGCAGTACTTC. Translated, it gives CASSYAGTGIYEQYF.

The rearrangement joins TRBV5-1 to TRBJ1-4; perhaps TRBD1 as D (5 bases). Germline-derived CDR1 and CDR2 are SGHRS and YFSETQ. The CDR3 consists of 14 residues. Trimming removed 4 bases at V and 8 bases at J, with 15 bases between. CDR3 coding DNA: TGCGCCAGCAGCGACCCCGGACATATAGAAAAACTGTTTTTT. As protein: CASSDPGHIEKLFF.